The next 13 T cell receptor beta chains were all read from a single sample in a study of Graves' ophthalmopathy and Graves' hyperthyroidism. The study amplified TCR beta CDR3 regions using RNA transcripts. Scientists carried out first-round RT-PCR using HTBI primers and then a second-round multiplex PCR. One entry per CDR3 protein, called by TCRdb with MiXCR from the multiplex PCR reads. The sample includes a few hundred thousand distinct CDR3 sequences, about 17% of them seen just once. Sequencing input: peripheral blood. All receptors come from a woman aged 18-29 years with Graves' ophthalmopathy.

This clonotype came up many times. The rearrangement uses TRBV9 and TRBJ1-3; D remains ambiguous. The CDR3 length is 13 residues. Per germline, CDR1 SGDLS and CDR2 YYNGEE. V was clipped by 0 bases and J by 0 bases, with 1 base between them. CDR3 sequence reads: CASSVDSGNTIYF. The CDR3 coding sequence is TGTGCCAGCAGCGTAGACTCTGGAAACACCATATATTTT.

This clonotype was counted at least ten times. This sequence joins TRBV6-1 and TRBJ2-7; D tentatively reads TRBD1 or TRBD2 (5 bases each). Germline CDR1 is MNHNS and CDR2 is SASEGT. With 7 bases removed from V and 3 bases from J, the gap between germline ends came to 19 bases. The CDR3 length is 15 residues. The CDR3 here is CASKGPKPTLYEQYF. As DNA, the CDR3 is TGTGCCAGCAAGGGACCGAAACCCACTCTCTACGAGCAGTACTTC.

The chain couples TRBV7-2 to TRBJ1-6; weak D call: TRBD1 (5 bases). V lost 1 base and J lost 9, with 13 bases in between. Germline loops: CDR1 SGHTA, CDR2 FQGNSA. CDR3 length: 15 amino acids. In DNA form, the CDR3 reads TGTGCCAGCAGCTTAGGTCTGGGTAGGGGTTCACCCCTCCACTTT. Translating it yields CASSLGLGRGSPLHF.

This clonotype was detected a few times. The V call is TRBV20-1, the J call TRBJ1-2, with D possibly being TRBD1 (6 bases). Trimming took 6 bases from V and 2 from J, leaving 10 bases between them. Germline V gene sequence: CDR1 DFQATT, CDR2 SNEGSKA (reference sequence). The CDR3 extends over 12 amino acids. CDR3 residues: CSAPGQNYGYTF. Here the CDR3 DNA reads TGCAGTGCCCCTGGACAGAACTATGGCTACACCTTC.

This clonotype was detected ten times or more. The chain combines TRBV28 with TRBJ2-7, with TRBD1 matching 7 bases. CDR3 length equals 15 residues. Germline assignment: CDR1 MDHEN and CDR2 SYDVKM. The ends lost 6 bases at V and 2 bases at J; junction bases unmatched: 10. As DNA, the CDR3 is TGTGCCAGCAGACCAGCCGGGACAGTGACCTACGAGCAGTACTTC. Its protein is CASRPAGTVTYEQYF.

The chain links TRBV6-5 to TRBJ2-7; the match to TRBD2 covers 9 bases. In germline, CDR1 is MNHEY, CDR2 SVGAGI. The V and J ends lost 0 bases and 3 bases, in that order; junction bases with no gene match: 6. This CDR3 has 16 amino acids. CDR3 loop: CASSYSGTSGYYEQYF. As DNA, the CDR3 is TGTGCCAGCAGTTACTCAGGAACTAGCGGGTACTACGAGCAGTACTTC.

In its sample, this clonotype was seen many times. The chain combines TRBV20-1 with TRBJ2-7; tentatively, D is TRBD1 (6 bases). CDR3 size: 16 residues. V was cut by 5 bases and J by 7 bases, with 27 bases left in between. Germline values: CDR1 DFQATT, CDR2 SNEGSKA (reference sequence). The CDR3 bases are TGCAGTGCTCAATTAGGGGGAGAACTTGGAGTTCGAGAGCAGTACTTC. As protein: CSAQLGGELGVREQYF.

This clonotype was seen at least ten times. This chain uses TRBV6-1 with TRBJ2-2; TRBD1 matches 7 bases. Germline V gene data show CDR1 as MNHNS and CDR2 as SASEGT. The J segment lost 4 bases and the V segment lost 6 bases, leaving 5 bases of the junction unmatched. The CDR3 length is 14 residues. In DNA form, the CDR3 reads TGTGCCAGCAGGCCGACAGGGAGCACCGGGGAGCTGTTTTTT. Protein product: CASRPTGSTGELFF.

This clonotype occurred many times. This chain links TRBV29-1 with TRBJ1-2; D remains unclear. In germline, CDR1 is SQVTM, CDR2 ANQGSEA. V shed 7 bases and J shed 8 bases, with 11 bases lying between them. The CDR3 has 10 residues. CDR3 region: CSALLGGYTF. The CDR3 nucleotides are TGCAGCGCCCTTCTTGGGGGCTACACCTTC.

This chain uses TRBV7-8 with TRBJ2-7, with D unresolved. The CDR3 is 16 residues long. Germline V CDR1 and CDR2: SGHVS, FQNEAQ. Deletions cut 3 bases from V and 3 bases from J, with 18 bases between. Written as DNA, the CDR3 is TGTGCCAGCAGCTTTCCTGGACGGTCGGAGATCTACGAGCAGTACTTC. It encodes CASSFPGRSEIYEQYF.

In its sample, this clonotype was seen many times. The chain links TRBV28 to TRBJ2-7, with unresolved D. Germline values: CDR1 MDHEN, CDR2 SYDVKM. The germline V and J ends were trimmed by 5 bases and 1 base, with 6 bases remaining between them. The CDR3 has 12 residues. CDR3 loop: CASSVNSYEQYF. The CDR3 DNA is TGTGCCAGCAGTGTTAATTCCTACGAGCAGTACTTC.

This clonotype was detected a few times. J is TRBJ1-2 and V is TRBV11-2; D is uncertain. This CDR3 contains 15 residues. Germline values: CDR1 SGHAT, CDR2 FQNNGV. Trimming took off 0 bases at V and 5 bases at J, with 13 bases between the two ends. The CDR3: CASSLDLDLLYGYTF. The CDR3, as DNA: TGTGCCAGCAGCTTAGATCTCGACCTCCTTTATGGCTACACCTTC.

V usage is TRBV24-1 and J usage is TRBJ1-2; 7 bases are a match to TRBD1. V lost 3 bases to trimming and J lost 6 bases; unmatched junction nucleotides: 9. Germline V lookup: CDR1 KGHDR, CDR2 SFDVKD. This CDR3 region has 15 residues. The CDR3 coding sequence is TGTGCCACCAGTGATACCGGGACAGCGGTTCATGGCTACACCTTC. Translation gives CATSDTGTAVHGYTF.